These 17 T cell receptor beta chains were all obtained from the same sample, sequenced in a study of read filtering for tumor transcriptome and immune sequencing. Molecular barcoded adaptors covering alpha/delta and beta/gamma chains were used on around 400 ng RNA. TCRdb re-called the reads with MiXCR, one entry per CDR3 protein. This table holds around 26,000 distinct CDR3 sequences, over 13% found once. The specimen was a population of CD138-negative cells sorted from bone marrow. The receptors stem from a donor aged 40 or older with multiple myeloma.

This clonotype showed up many times. The chain uses TRBV9 and TRBJ2-5; the match to TRBD1 covers 11 bases. CDR1 and CDR2 (germline): SGDLS, YYNGEE. This CDR3 has 15 amino acids. With V trimmed by 4 bases and J by 5 bases, 7 bases remained unmatched. The CDR3 nucleotides are TGTGCCAGCAGCTCCGGACAGGGGGCAGGGGAGACCCAGTACTTC. Translated, it gives CASSSGQGAGETQYF.

This clonotype occurred a few times. V is TRBV28 and J is TRBJ2-4; unclear D gene. The V and J ends lost 3 bases and 1 base respectively, with 22 bases between them. CDR3 size: 19 residues. Germline values: CDR1 MDHEN, CDR2 SYDVKM. In DNA, the CDR3 is TGTGCCAGCAGTTTTAGTGGGCTTTCTGTCAGTGGGGCCAAAAACATTCAGTACTTC. This gives the protein CASSFSGLSVSGAKNIQYF. Based on the CDR3 plus reference TRBV28 and TRBJ2-4, the full variable domain is DVKVTQSSRYLVKRTGEKVFLECVQDMDHENMFWYRQDPGLGLRLIYFSYDVKMKEKGDIPEGYSVSREKKERFSLILESASTNQTSMYLCASSFSGLSVSGAKNIQYFGAGTRLSVL.

This clonotype showed up many times. The chain is built from TRBV29-1 and TRBJ1-5; D may be TRBD1 (5 bases). The germline gives CDR1 SQVTM, CDR2 ANQGSEA. V shed 5 bases and J shed 4 bases, with 12 bases lying between them. The length of the CDR3 is 13 residues. The CDR3 nucleotides are TGCAGCGTTCGAGGGACTCTTAATCAGCCCCAGCATTTT. This encodes CSVRGTLNQPQHF.

This clonotype was picked up many times. The chain carries TRBV5-4 and TRBJ2-3; D call uncertain. Germline CDR1 reads SGHNT; CDR2 reads YYREEE (reference sequence). The V and J ends lost 0 bases and 0 bases respectively, with 11 bases between them. This CDR3 contains 16 residues. Here the CDR3 DNA reads TGTGCCAGCAGCTTGGACCCGGAAGTTAGCACAGATACGCAGTATTTT. Its translation is CASSLDPEVSTDTQYF.

This clonotype was counted many times. CDR3 in amino acids: CATSDSIGHLNTGELFF. The DNA for the CDR3 is TGTGCCACCAGTGATTCCATTGGACATTTGAACACCGGGGAGCTGTTTTTT. V usage is TRBV24-1 and J usage is TRBJ2-2; possible D gene TRBD1, 5 bases. The CDR3 has 17 residues. CDR1 is KGHDR, CDR2 SFDVKD, per germline. Trimming shortened V by 2 bases and J by 1 base, and 13 bases separated the two germline ends.

This clonotype was seen ten or more times. This chain uses TRBV29-1 with TRBJ2-3, with 7 positions matching TRBD1. V lost 6 bases and J lost 13; bases outside the gene matches: 7. Germline CDR1 SQVTM, CDR2 ANQGSEA. The CDR3 is 10 residues long. CDR3: CSVEQGPKYF. CDR3 DNA sequence: TGCAGCGTGGAACAGGGGCCCAAGTATTTT.

This clonotype showed up many times. The rearrangement uses TRBV27 and TRBJ1-4; TRBD1 matches 7 bases. V shed 2 bases, J shed 8 bases, and the junction held 11 bases outside the gene matches. Germline V lookup: CDR1 MNHEY, CDR2 SMNVEV (reference sequence). This CDR3 comprises 16 residues. CDR3 nucleotide sequence: TGTGCCAGCAGTTTACACCGACAGGGCGGTTGGGAAAAACTGTTTTTT. Amino acid sequence: CASSLHRQGGWEKLFF.

This clonotype has ten or more counts. CDR3 in DNA: TGTGCCAGCAGTGGGACAGGCAATCAGCCCCAGCATTTT. Its translation: CASSGTGNQPQHF. The chain joins TRBV2 to TRBJ1-5; D perhaps matches TRBD1 (6 bases). The CDR3 loop spans 13 amino acids. Germline assignment: CDR1 SNHLY and CDR2 FYNNEI. The V end was cut by 4 bases, the J end by 2 bases, with 6 bases between.

This clonotype was found many times. As DNA, the CDR3 is TGTGCCTCCGTCCGAGGGACCGCTAACACCGGGGAGCTGTTTTTT. Residues: CASVRGTANTGELFF. The chain couples TRBV19 to TRBJ2-2; the D call may be TRBD1 or TRBD2 (5 bases each). The CDR3 is made up of 15 amino acids. V was pared by 11 bases and J by 2 bases, with 18 bases between. Looked up from germline, CDR1 is LNHDA and CDR2 is SQIVND (reference sequence).

In this sample, this clonotype turned up many times. V is TRBV30 and J is TRBJ2-3; D is perhaps TRBD1 (5 bases). The CDR3 totals 13 residues. CDR1 and CDR2 from the germline V gene are GTSNPN and SVGIG (reference sequence). The germline V and J ends were trimmed by 0 bases and 3 bases, with 7 bases remaining between them. CDR3 protein: CAWSVQGTDTQYF. In DNA form, the CDR3 reads TGTGCCTGGAGTGTCCAGGGAACAGATACGCAGTATTTT.

This clonotype was seen at least ten times. The chain combines TRBV7-3 with TRBJ1-1; D unresolved. This CDR3 is 13 amino acids long. CDR1 SGHTA and CDR2 FQGTGA come from the germline V gene. The V and J ends lost 3 bases and 1 base respectively, with 6 bases between them. CDR3 coding DNA: TGTGCCAGCAGCTTTATACAGAACACTGAAGCTTTCTTT. Protein: CASSFIQNTEAFF.

In the case of this clonotype: A far larger clone is only one base removed, so a read error is likely. This sequence joins TRBV6-2 or TRBV6-3 and TRBJ1-5; D might be TRBD1 (5 bases). CDR1 and CDR2 from the germline V gene are MNHEY and SVGEGT. The CDR3 has 15 residues. CDR3 sequence (DNA): TGTGCCAGCAGCGGGACGGCTTGGAGCAATGAGCCCCAGCATTTT. As protein: CASSGTAWSNEPQHF.

This clonotype was counted ten times or more. This rearrangement joins TRBV7-9 to TRBJ2-1, with D unresolved. The V end lost 1 base, the J end lost 8 bases, and 12 bases lay between the germline ends. Germline V gene data show CDR1 as SEHNR and CDR2 as FQNEAQ (reference sequence). The CDR3 sequence is 14 residues long. CDR3 sequence reads: CASSLETPTHEQFF. The CDR3, as DNA: TGTGCCAGCAGCTTAGAAACGCCTACACATGAGCAGTTCTTC.

This clonotype was recorded at least ten times. The chain is built from TRBV9 and TRBJ1-4; D is unclear. The CDR3 is 13 amino acids. V was shortened by 0 bases and J by 6 bases, with 6 bases between the two germline ends. The V gene's germline CDR1 is SGDLS and CDR2 YYNGEE. In DNA, the CDR3 is TGTGCCAGCAGCGTAGGTTCGGATGAAAAACTGTTTTTT. Translated: CASSVGSDEKLFF.

This clonotype was counted many times. The V call is TRBV20-1, the J call TRBJ2-1, with 7 bases matching TRBD2. There are 17 residues in the CDR3. Losses at the gene ends were 1 base for V and 8 bases for J; bases not matched to a gene: 17. CDR1 is DFQATT, CDR2 SNEGSKA, per germline (reference sequence). In DNA form, the CDR3 reads TGCAGTGCTAGAGGCAGGGTAGGGCGGGAGAATATAGATGAGCAGTTCTTC. It codes for CSARGRVGRENIDEQFF.

This clonotype was found many times. The V gene is TRBV7-2, the J gene TRBJ2-1; D gene ambiguous. CDR3 length equals 14 residues. From germline, CDR1 is SGHTA and CDR2 FQGNSA. Deletions cut 1 base from V and 5 bases from J, with 9 bases between. The CDR3 spells CASSLGVGHNEQFF. Here the CDR3 DNA reads TGTGCCAGCAGCTTAGGCGTCGGCCACAATGAGCAGTTCTTC.

This clonotype was detected many times. The chain employs TRBV10-3 and TRBJ2-1; D not certain. Deletions cut 6 bases from V and 0 bases from J, with 9 bases between. There are 14 residues in the CDR3. From germline, CDR1 is ENHRY and CDR2 SYGVKD. This CDR3 is CAIRAQSSYNEQFF. The CDR3 coding sequence is TGTGCCATCAGGGCTCAGAGCTCCTACAATGAGCAGTTCTTC.